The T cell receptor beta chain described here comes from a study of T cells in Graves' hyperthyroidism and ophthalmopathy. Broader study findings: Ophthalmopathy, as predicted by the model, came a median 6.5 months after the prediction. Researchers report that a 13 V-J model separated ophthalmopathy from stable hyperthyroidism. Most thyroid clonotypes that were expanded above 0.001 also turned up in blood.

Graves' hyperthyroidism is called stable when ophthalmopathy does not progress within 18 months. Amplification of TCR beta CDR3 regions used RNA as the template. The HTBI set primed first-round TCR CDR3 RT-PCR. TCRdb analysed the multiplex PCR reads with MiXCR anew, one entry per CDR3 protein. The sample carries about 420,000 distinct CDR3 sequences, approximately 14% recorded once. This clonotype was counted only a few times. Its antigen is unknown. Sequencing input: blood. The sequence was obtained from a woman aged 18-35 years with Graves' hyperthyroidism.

The DNA of the CDR3 is TGCAGTGCTAGACCTCCTAGCGGCAGCTCCTACGAGCAGTACTTC. Translated: CSARPPSGSSYEQYF. The V call is TRBV20-1, the J call TRBJ2-7; 7 bases agree with TRBD2. The length of the CDR3 is 15 residues. Looked up from germline, CDR1 is DFQATT and CDR2 is SNEGSKA (reference sequence). Unmatched junction bases numbered 7, after V lost 2 bases and J lost 0 bases.